These T cell receptor beta chains were read from a single sample in a study of vaccination effects on CD4 cells after COVID-19. These receptors have no known antigen. Repertoires were generated with immunoSEQ multiplex PCR, while TCRdb's copy carries only in-frame clones and drops some. The sample records approximately 28,000 clones, 60% to 80% being singletons. This material consisted of CD4+ T cells from PBMCs cultured with SARS-CoV-2 spike peptides, taken after COVID-19 vaccination. The receptors come from a human donor who received a COVID-19 vaccine. Some clones in this sample may be carry-over from other donors' samples. Each CDR3 is given with its conserved first and last residue. D genes are given only for firm matches. Size is omitted from some rows. Given values are once, few, many or a class for expanded clones.

d_gene	v_gene	abundance	j_gene	CDR3nt	CDR3aa
TRBD2	TRBV7-8	few	TRBJ2-5	TGTGCCAGCAGCTTAGGTGCGGGACTAGCGGGGTCGGAGACCCAGTACTTC	CASSLGAGLAGSETQYF
TRBD1	TRBV20-1	once	TRBJ1-1	TGCAGTGGTCAGGGGGACACTGAAGCTTTCTTT	CSGQGDTEAFF
.	TRBV4-1	medium-sized	TRBJ1-4	TGCGCCAGCAGACAGGCCCGGAGAACTAATGAAAAACTGTTTTTT	CASRQARRTNEKLFF
.	TRBV5-1	.	TRBJ2-5	TGCGCCAGCAGCTTGCAAGAGACCCAGTACTTC	CASSLQETQYF
.	TRBV3-1/TRBV3-2	.	TRBJ1-5	TGTGCCAGCAGCCAAGGGATAGGGGGAGGCAATCAGCCCCAGCATTTT	CASSQGIGGGNQPQHF
.	TRBV5-5	.	TRBJ2-5	TGTGCCAGCAGCTTGGGGGGGGCCGAGGAGACCCAGTACTTC	CASSLGGAEETQYF
.	TRBV30	.	TRBJ1-2	TGTGCCTGGAGTGGACGAGATGGGGCGGCCGGGAGTCCCTATGGCTACACCTTC	CAWSGRDGAAGSPYGYTF
TRBD1	TRBV12-5	.	TRBJ2-5	TGTGCTAGTGGTTTGGGAACAGGGGTCTCGCAAGAGACCCAGTACTTC	CASGLGTGVSQETQYF
.	TRBV5-6	.	TRBJ2-3	TGTGCCAGCAGCTTCGAAGGGTCGGATACGCAGTATTTT	CASSFEGSDTQYF
.	TRBV6-2/TRBV6-3	.	TRBJ1-5	TGTGCCAGCAGTTACCTGGCGGACATCTATAGCAATCAGCCCCAGCATTTT	CASSYLADIYSNQPQHF
TRBD1	TRBV12-3/TRBV12-4	once	TRBJ2-5	TGTGCCAGCAGTCAAGACAGGGAAGAGACCCAGTACTTC	CASSQDREETQYF
.	TRBV23-1	.	TRBJ1-2	TGCGCCAGCAGTCAATCCGGAGGTAAGGGGCATGGCTACACCTTC	CASSQSGGKGHGYTF
.	TRBV9	medium-sized	TRBJ2-3	TGTGCCAGCAGCGTTCCGGCAGAAACAGATACGCAGTATTTT	CASSVPAETDTQYF
.	TRBV24-1	.	TRBJ2-1	TGTGCCACCAGTGATTCTAAGGCAGGGTTAGGCAATGAGCAGTTCTTC	CATSDSKAGLGNEQFF
.	TRBV18	.	TRBJ2-5	TGTGCCAGCTCACCAGACGAGCAGGGGGGAGAGACCCAGTACTTC	CASSPDEQGGETQYF
.	TRBV5-6	few	TRBJ1-5	TGTGCCAGCAGCAGGACGGAGGGCCAGCCCCAGCATTTT	CASSRTEGQPQHF
TRBD1	TRBV2	.	TRBJ1-2	TGTGCCAGCAACCGGGACAGGGAGGGCGGCTACACCTTC	CASNRDREGGYTF
.	TRBV28	few	TRBJ1-5	TGTGCCAGCAGTTTGGCGTCCCCGTATAGCAATCAGCCCCAGCATTTT	CASSLASPYSNQPQHF
.	TRBV5-1	.	TRBJ2-3	TGCGCCAGCAGCCCTCGGACCTCCCCTAGCACAGATACGCAGTATTTT	CASSPRTSPSTDTQYF
TRBD2	TRBV12-3/TRBV12-4	.	TRBJ2-1	TGTGCCAGCAGTTTTCGGGAGGTGCGGTTCTTC	CASSFREVRFF
TRBD1	TRBV7-2	.	TRBJ1-2	TGTGCCAGCAGCTTGGAGATAACTCGACAGGGGGATGGCTACACCTTC	CASSLEITRQGDGYTF
TRBD1	TRBV7-2	.	TRBJ1-4	TGTGCCAGCAGCCCGCGAGGGACAGCTCGTGAAAAACTGTTTTTT	CASSPRGTAREKLFF
.	TRBV2	.	TRBJ2-5	TGTGCCAGCAGTACCGGGGTACAAGAGACCCAGTACTTC	CASSTGVQETQYF
.	TRBV5-5	.	TRBJ1-2	TGTGCCAGCAGCTTGAGACGGGAAAACTATGGCTACACCTTC	CASSLRRENYGYTF
TRBD2	TRBV7-2	.	TRBJ2-3	TGTGCCAGCAGCTCCCTCGCCTCTAGCGGGGGGGGACTCGATACGCAGTATTTT	CASSSLASSGGGLDTQYF
TRBD2	TRBV5-1	.	TRBJ2-2	TGCGCCAGCAGCGGGGGACTAGCGGGGGCTAACACCGGGGAGCTGTTTTTT	CASSGGLAGANTGELFF
TRBD2	TRBV10-3	once	TRBJ2-5	TGTGCCATCGGCGTAGACGGGGGGGAGACCCAGTACTTC	CAIGVDGGETQYF
.	TRBV6-5	.	TRBJ2-2	TGTGCCAGCAGTTACTTTGGCACCGGGGAGCTGTTTTTT	CASSYFGTGELFF
TRBD2	TRBV24-1	.	TRBJ2-5	TGTGCCACCAGTCGGTCCGGGGGGCAAGAGACCCAGTACTTC	CATSRSGGQETQYF
.	TRBV19	.	TRBJ1-5	TGTGCCAGTAGTATAGCCAGAGCTGATCAGCCCCAGCATTTT	CASSIARADQPQHF
.	TRBV3-1/TRBV3-2	.	TRBJ2-1	TGTGCCAGCATCCGTCAAGGGGAGAATGAGCAGTTCTTC	CASIRQGENEQFF
.	TRBV3-1/TRBV3-2	.	TRBJ1-1	TGTGCCAGCAGCCCCACACAGGGAACTGAAGCTTTCTTT	CASSPTQGTEAFF
.	TRBV18	.	TRBJ1-2	TGTGCCAGCTCACGCTTCGAGGGGGGAGGCTACACCTTC	CASSRFEGGGYTF
.	TRBV3-1/TRBV3-2	.	TRBJ2-2	TGTGCCAGCAGCCAAGTCCGCTACCCTAGGGAGCTGTTTTTT	CASSQVRYPRELFF
.	TRBV6-6	few	TRBJ1-6	TGTGCCAGCAGCACTCGGCTGGGAGATTCACCCCTCCACTTT	CASSTRLGDSPLHF
.	TRBV6-1	.	TRBJ1-5	TGTGCCAGCACCCCACCCCCCGTTGGCAATCAGCCCCAGCATTTT	CASTPPPVGNQPQHF
TRBD1	TRBV18	few	TRBJ1-1	TGTGCCAGCTCACCGCCTGGGACAGGGAGGAACACTGAAGCTTTCTTT	CASSPPGTGRNTEAFF
.	TRBV6-5	.	TRBJ1-5	TGTGCCATCGGGGATAGCAATCAGCCCCAGCATTTT	CAIGDSNQPQHF
TRBD1	TRBV18	.	TRBJ2-3	TGTGCCAGCTCACCACCCCCAGGGGGAGATACGCAGTATTTT	CASSPPPGGDTQYF
TRBD1	TRBV6-2/TRBV6-3	.	TRBJ1-1	TGTGCCAGCAGTTTTGCAGGGGGCGCGACTGAAGCTTTCTTT	CASSFAGGATEAFF
TRBD2	TRBV9	.	TRBJ2-3	TGTGCCAGCAGCGTAGGCCTAGCGGGAGGCACAGATACGCAGTATTTT	CASSVGLAGGTDTQYF
.	TRBV5-1	few	TRBJ1-6	TGCGCCAGCAGCTTGGAGGGTTATTCACCCCTCCACTTT	CASSLEGYSPLHF
TRBD2	TRBV27	.	TRBJ2-3	TGTGCCAGCAGTGTAAATATAGGGACTAGCGGGGGGCGCACAGATACGCAGTATTTT	CASSVNIGTSGGRTDTQYF
.	TRBV3-1/TRBV3-2	.	TRBJ1-1	TGTGCCAGCAGCTCCCGGGACCCCCACTGGGACACTGAAGCTTTCTTT	CASSSRDPHWDTEAFF
.	TRBV9	.	TRBJ2-1	TGTGCCAGCAGCGTAGTTGGGGGTTCCTACAATGAGCAGTTCTTC	CASSVVGGSYNEQFF
.	TRBV3-1/TRBV3-2	.	TRBJ1-3	TGTGCCAGCAGCCAAATCTGGTCATCCTACTCTGGAAACACCATATATTTT	CASSQIWSSYSGNTIYF
TRBD1	TRBV28	few	TRBJ1-1	TGTGCCAGCAGAGAATGGACAGGGAGGTACACTGAAGCTTTCTTT	CASREWTGRYTEAFF
TRBD1	TRBV11-1	.	TRBJ1-6	TGTGCCAGCAGCCGACAGGGGGACTCACCCCTCCACTTT	CASSRQGDSPLHF
.	TRBV24-1	.	TRBJ2-1	TGTGCCACCAGTTCCCAAGAAGCAGGGTCCCTAGAGCAGTTCTTC	CATSSQEAGSLEQFF
TRBD1	TRBV9	.	TRBJ2-6	TGTGCCAGCAGCGTAGGAGGGACAGCTGGGGCCAACGTCCTGACTTTC	CASSVGGTAGANVLTF
.	TRBV18	few	TRBJ2-4	TGTGCCAGCTCCCCAGAGACGGTAGCCAAAAACATTCAGTACTTC	CASSPETVAKNIQYF
.	TRBV6-5	.	TRBJ2-1	TGTGCCAGCAGTCTCCGACTGCCCACCAATGAGCAGTTCTTC	CASSLRLPTNEQFF
.	TRBV5-5	.	TRBJ1-3	TGTGCCAGCAGCAGGACAGCGATCTCTGGAAACACCATATATTTT	CASSRTAISGNTIYF
TRBD1	TRBV18	few	TRBJ1-6	TGTGCCAGCTCACTTCGACAGGGGGATAATTCACCCCTCCACTTT	CASSLRQGDNSPLHF
TRBD1	TRBV4-1	.	TRBJ1-2	TGCGCCAGCAGCCGAGACAGGGTGGGGGGCTACACCTTC	CASSRDRVGGYTF
.	TRBV3-1/TRBV3-2	few	TRBJ1-2	TGTGCCAGCAGCCAAGATCTTGTGGCCGACGGCTACACCTTC	CASSQDLVADGYTF
TRBD2	TRBV5-6	.	TRBJ2-1	TGTGCCAGCAGCTCGCAGTCGGGGGGGGGTGAGCAGTTCTTC	CASSSQSGGGEQFF